Listed here are 20 T cell receptor beta chains from one sample, sequenced in a study of CD8 T cells in Susac syndrome. The RNA, about 0.45 to 1 ug, was put through reverse transcription using random hexamers. TCRdb fed the immunoSEQ multiplex PCR reads into MiXCR, producing one record per CDR3 protein. The sample records 150,000 to 200,000 distinct CDR3 sequences, about 93% being singletons. The sample was CD4+ T cells from PBMCs. All receptors derive from a human donor in good health.

The J gene is TRBJ1-2, the V gene TRBV10-3; TRBD1 matches at 10 bases. The CDR3 runs to 17 residues. Germline lookup yields CDR1 ENHRY and CDR2 SYGVKD. Trimming removed 3 bases from V and 4 bases from J; junction bases left unmatched: 11. The CDR3: CAISEPTGTGDLYGYTF. Written as DNA, the CDR3 is TGTGCCATCAGTGAACCAACCGGGACAGGGGATCTCTATGGCTACACCTTC.

The rearrangement joins TRBV29-1 to TRBJ1-1; D possibly corresponds to TRBD1 (6 bases). The germline V gene has CDR1 SQVTM and CDR2 ANQGSEA. This CDR3 has 11 amino acids. The V end was cut by 5 bases, the J end by 8 bases, with 12 bases between. CDR3 in amino acids: CSVKRQGEAFF. In nucleotides, the CDR3 is TGCAGCGTTAAGCGTCAGGGGGAAGCTTTCTTT. The full variable domain, with the rest looked up from reference TRBV29-1 and TRBJ1-1, is SAVISQKPSRDICQRGTSLTIQCQVDSQVTMMFWYRQQPGQSLTLIATANQGSEATYESGFVIDKFPISRPNLTFSTLTVSNMSPEDSSIYLCSVKRQGEAFFGQGTRLTVV.

The chain carries TRBV10-3 and TRBJ2-3; perhaps D is TRBD1 or TRBD2 (5 bases each). This CDR3 spans 14 amino acids. The V and J ends lost 10 bases and 0 bases respectively, with 14 bases between them. Germline lookup yields CDR1 ENHRY and CDR2 SYGVKD. In DNA, the CDR3 is TGTGCCACCCACCGGGACCCTAGCACAGATACGCAGTATTTT. Its protein is CATHRDPSTDTQYF.

V usage is TRBV4-2 and J usage is TRBJ2-1, with TRBD2 matching 10 bases. The CDR3 extends over 16 amino acids. J gave up 4 bases and V 2 bases, and 5 bases lay outside the gene matches. Germline CDR1 LGHNA, CDR2 YNFKEQ. CDR3 coding DNA: TGTGCCAGCAGCCAACCAGCGGGGGGGCCTTACAATGAGCAGTTCTTC. Translated: CASSQPAGGPYNEQFF.

The rearrangement links TRBV6-1 to TRBJ2-7; D is uncertain. CDR1 MNHNS and CDR2 SASEGT come from the germline V gene. This CDR3 contains 15 residues. Deletions cut 2 bases from V and 3 bases from J, with 14 bases between. In DNA, the CDR3 is TGTGCCAGCAGTGAATTACTCCTCAAGGACTACGAGCAGTACTTC. This translates into CASSELLLKDYEQYF.

A single count supports this clonotype. The chain employs TRBV3-1 and TRBJ2-7; no firm D call. Per the germline V gene, CDR1 is LGHDT and CDR2 is YNNKEL (reference sequence). This CDR3 is built from 12 residues. The V gene lost 4 bases and the J gene lost 6 bases, with 10 bases spanning the gap. As DNA, the CDR3 is TGTGCCAGCAGCCCTTCCCCTGGCGAGCAGTACTTC. It specifies CASSPSPGEQYF.

Note on this clonotype: The limits of the CDR3 on the DNA are not certain, so only TCRdb's listed CDR3 is given. This sequence joins TRBV21-1 and TRBJ2-3; the table's D gene call, TRBD1, was not cross checked with the DNA. TRBV21-1 is shown as a pseudogene. The CDR3 numbers 15 amino acids, ends counted. This CDR3 is CASSKVAGGTDTQYF.

The chain employs TRBV2 and TRBJ1-1, with D perhaps TRBD1 (6 bases). In germline, CDR1 is SNHLY, CDR2 FYNNEI. Trimming pared 0 bases from V and 7 bases from J, leaving 9 bases between. The CDR3 has 13 amino acids. The CDR3 DNA reads TGTGCCAGCAGTGAAGCGAGGGGGGTTGAAGCTTTCTTT. Its translation is CASSEARGVEAFF. Based on the CDR3 plus reference TRBV2 and TRBJ1-1, the full variable domain is EPEVTQTPSHQVTQMGQEVILRCVPISNHLYFYWYRQILGQKVEFLVSFYNNEISEKSEIFDDQFSVERPDGSNFTLKIRSTKLEDSAMYFCASSEARGVEAFFGQGTRLTVV.

About this clonotype: Compared with germline, one end of the junction differs, possibly owing to a read error. The chain employs TRBV19 and TRBJ1-5; D is unclear. The CDR3 extends over 13 amino acids. Germline V CDR1 and CDR2: LNHDA, SQIVND (reference sequence). The CDR3 nucleotides read TGCGCCGCCGGCCGGGAGAGGGTTTCGACCCAGCATTTT. This sequence encodes CAAGRERVSTQHF.

This chain uses TRBV20-1 with TRBJ2-2, with 8 bases fitting TRBD2. Losses at the gene ends were 0 bases for V and 7 bases for J; bases not matched to a gene: 4. The CDR3 loop spans 14 amino acids. From germline, CDR1 is DFQATT and CDR2 SNEGSKA (reference sequence). CDR3 sequence: CSAREGLVIGELFF. Written as DNA, the CDR3 is TGCAGTGCTAGAGAGGGACTAGTCATCGGGGAGCTGTTTTTT.

The rearrangement uses TRBV7-2 and TRBJ2-2; TRBD1 agrees at 7 bases. This CDR3 region has 15 residues. J was trimmed by 1 base and V by 5 bases; bases with no gene match: 4. Per the germline V gene, CDR1 is SGHTA and CDR2 is FQGNSA. The CDR3 nucleotides read TGTGCCAGCAGCCAGCGACAGGGGAACACCGGGGAGCTGTTTTTT. Translation: CASSQRQGNTGELFF.

The chain has TRBV20-1 and TRBJ2-1, with TRBD2 matching over 8 bases. Trimming cost V 0 bases and J 3 bases; bases outside gene matches: 7. This CDR3 is built from 16 residues. Germline CDR1 DFQATT, CDR2 SNEGSKA (reference sequence). The CDR3 DNA is TGCAGTGCTAGAGATCCAAGCGGGGGATACTACAATGAGCAGTTCTTC. Protein product: CSARDPSGGYYNEQFF.

The rearrangement links TRBV3-1 to TRBJ2-5; 9 bases map to TRBD1. V shed 4 bases and J 4 bases; nucleotides not matched to a gene: 4. Germline V gene data show CDR1 as LGHDT and CDR2 as YNNKEL (reference sequence). The CDR3 runs to 14 residues. CDR3 region: CASSPSDRGETQYF. The CDR3 nucleotides read TGTGCCAGCAGCCCCTCGGACAGGGGAGAGACCCAGTACTTC.

The chain recombines TRBV7-9 with TRBJ2-7, with 12 bases aligning to TRBD2. The CDR3 covers 16 residues. After removal of 5 bases from V and 2 bases from J, the junction contained 7 bases not matched to a gene. Per germline, CDR1 SEHNR and CDR2 FQNEAQ (reference sequence). The CDR3 DNA reads TGTGCCAGCAGCCCACGACTAGCGGGGGCACCCTACGAGCAGTACTTC. This translates into CASSPRLAGAPYEQYF.

The chain recombines TRBV24-1 with TRBJ2-5; D remains ambiguous. The V gene's germline CDR1 is KGHDR and CDR2 SFDVKD. This CDR3 region has 13 residues. The germline V and J ends were trimmed by 4 bases and 4 bases, with 9 bases remaining between them. CDR3 sequence: CATSDGVRETQYF. In nucleotides, the CDR3 is TGTGCCACCAGTGACGGTGTACGAGAGACCCAGTACTTC.

V is TRBV27 and J is TRBJ2-5, with TRBD2 identical over 9 bases. V was pared by 5 bases and J by 0 bases, with 16 bases of the junction left unmatched. Germline-derived CDR1 and CDR2 are MNHEY and SMNVEV (reference sequence). The CDR3 is made up of 19 amino acids. The CDR3 here is CASSPWDKASGVNQETQYF. In DNA, the CDR3 is TGTGCCAGCAGTCCCTGGGATAAGGCTAGCGGGGTAAACCAAGAGACCCAGTACTTC.

V and J are TRBV11-2 and TRBJ2-3; 7 bases are shared with TRBD1. J gave up 4 bases and V 5 bases, and 6 bases lay outside the gene matches. Germline loops: CDR1 SGHAT, CDR2 FQNNGV. The CDR3 spans 14 residues. CDR3 sequence (DNA): TGTGCCAGCAGCCTTGACAGGGCGGCAGATACGCAGTATTTT. Translated: CASSLDRAADTQYF.

V is TRBV2 and J is TRBJ2-3; 9 nucleotides line up with TRBD1. Germline CDR1 SNHLY, CDR2 FYNNEI. CDR3 length: 15 amino acids. The ends lost 3 bases at V and 5 bases at J; junction bases unmatched: 6. The CDR3 is CASSEWGQGKDTQYF. CDR3 sequence (DNA): TGTGCCAGCAGTGAGTGGGGACAGGGTAAAGATACGCAGTATTTT. Full variable domain (outside the CDR3, taken from reference TRBV2 and TRBJ2-3): EPEVTQTPSHQVTQMGQEVILRCVPISNHLYFYWYRQILGQKVEFLVSFYNNEISEKSEIFDDQFSVERPDGSNFTLKIRSTKLEDSAMYFCASSEWGQGKDTQYFGPGTRLTVL.

The chain employs TRBV4-1 and TRBJ1-1; TRBD1 is a possible D gene (6 bases). Germline V gene lookup returns CDR1 MGHRA and CDR2 YSYEKL. This CDR3 has 16 amino acids. Deletions cut 0 bases from V and 4 bases from J, with 15 bases between. CDR3 loop: CASSQEEGGGRTEAFF. CDR3 sequence (DNA): TGCGCCAGCAGCCAAGAGGAAGGGGGGGGACGCACTGAAGCTTTCTTT.

The chain is built from TRBV5-6 and TRBJ2-2, with 14 bases lining up with TRBD2. CDR1 is SGHDT, CDR2 YYEEEE, per germline. CDR3 length equals 18 residues. V dropped 2 bases and J dropped 4; count of bases not matched to a gene: 7. In nucleotides, the CDR3 is TGTGCCAGCAGCTTTCGACTAGCGGGGGGGCTAGGCACCGGGGAGCTGTTTTTT. Amino acid sequence: CASSFRLAGGLGTGELFF.